What follows are 20 T cell receptor beta chains derived from one specimen sequenced in a study of T cells after yellow fever vaccination. TCRdb reprocessed the 5' RACE reads with MiXCR, giving one entry per CDR3 protein. The sample lists about 340,000 distinct CDR3 sequences; about an eighth were seen once. The source material was CD4+ T cells sorted from PBMCs, sampled 15 days after the yellow fever booster vaccination. The source of these receptors is a man aged 18-30 years who received the YFV17D yellow fever vaccine.

This clonotype was seen a handful of times. The chain combines TRBV6-7 with TRBJ1-2; the D gene is possibly TRBD1 (5 bases). TRBV6-7 is an ORF, with its function uncertain. This CDR3 has 19 residues. V was cut by 0 bases and J by 0 bases, with 20 bases left in between. CDR3 sequence: CASSYSGFRDFLANYGYTF. CDR3 nucleotide sequence: TGTGCCAGCAGTTACTCGGGGTTCCGGGACTTCTTAGCTAACTATGGCTACACCTTC.

The sample holds one count of this clonotype. This may come from a read error, since a much larger clone is one base off. In this CDR3 the conserved last residue, phenylalanine or tryptophan, is missing, so a read error is likely. The genes are TRBV11-2 and TRBJ2-5; maybe TRBD2 (6 bases). This CDR3 contains 14 residues. Trimming pared 1 base from V and 1 base from J, leaving 7 bases between. Per the germline V gene, CDR1 is SGHAT and CDR2 is FQNNGV. The CDR3 DNA follows: TGTGCCAGCAGCTTAGTGGGGGGCCAAGAGACCCAGTACCTC. Translating gives CASSLVGGQETQYL.

This clonotype showed up just a few times. This rearrangement joins TRBV7-9 to TRBJ1-3; a weak D match, TRBD1 (5 bases). This CDR3 has 15 residues. Trimming left V 0 bases short and J 4 bases short, with 10 bases between. In germline, CDR1 is SEHNR, CDR2 FQNEAQ (reference sequence). DNA for the CDR3: TGTGCCAGCAGCTTAGCGGGGGGGGACGGAAACACCATATATTTT. It encodes CASSLAGGDGNTIYF.

The chain has TRBV4-2 and TRBJ2-3; 8 bases are a match to TRBD2. Germline V CDR1 and CDR2: LGHNA, YNFKEQ. The CDR3 is 19 amino acids. V gave up 1 base and J gave up 0 bases; unmatched junction bases: 12. The CDR3 sequence is CASSQVVQRGPSSTDTQYF. Written as DNA, the CDR3 is TGTGCCAGCAGCCAAGTCGTCCAGCGGGGGCCCTCCAGCACAGATACGCAGTATTTT.

As concerns this clonotype: One end of the junction varies from germline; a read error may be responsible. The CDR3: CTSSADPLAAKPNTQYF. In DNA, the CDR3 is TGTACCAGCAGCGCCGACCCACTAGCGGCGAAGCCAAATACGCAGTATTTT. The chain recombines TRBV9 with TRBJ2-3; 8 bases match TRBD2. CDR3 length: 17 residues. Germline CDR1 reads SGDLS; CDR2 reads YYNGEE.

This clonotype was counted a single time. V gene TRBV27 combines with J gene TRBJ1-4; 9 bases are shared with TRBD1. CDR1 and CDR2 from the germline V gene are MNHEY and SMNVEV (reference sequence). The CDR3 is 17 residues long. V was pared by 6 bases and J by 7 bases, with 15 bases of the junction left unmatched. The CDR3 protein is CASRQALQGTGSEKLFF. DNA for the CDR3: TGTGCCAGCAGACAAGCACTACAAGGGACAGGGAGTGAAAAACTGTTTTTT. Based on the CDR3 plus reference TRBV27 and TRBJ1-4, the full variable domain is EAQVTQNPRYLITVTGKKLTVTCSQNMNHEYMSWYRQDPGLGLRQIYYSMNVEVTDKGDVPEGYKVSRKEKRNFPLILESPSPNQTSLYFCASRQALQGTGSEKLFFGSGTQLSVL.

Ten or more counts support this clonotype. This rearrangement joins TRBV12-3 or TRBV12-4 to TRBJ2-7; a weak D match, TRBD2 (5 bases). CDR3 length: 14 amino acids. V was clipped by 6 bases and J by 5 bases, with 17 bases between them. The CDR3 DNA follows: TGTGCCAGCAGCCTCACTTTCCGGGGTGACGAGCAGTACTTC. It yields the protein CASSLTFRGDEQYF.

The gene calls are TRBV7-6 and TRBJ2-6; no clear D gene. V was trimmed by 5 bases and J by 1 base, leaving 12 bases between them. This CDR3 region has 16 residues. Germline V gives CDR1 SGHVS, CDR2 FNYEAQ. CDR3 in amino acids: CASSLGYGSGANVLTF. CDR3 DNA sequence: TGTGCCAGCAGCCTAGGGTACGGATCTGGGGCCAACGTCCTGACTTTC. Full variable domain (missing parts from reference TRBV7-6 and TRBJ2-6): GAGVSQSPRYKVTKRGQDVALRCDPISGHVSLYWYRQALGQGPEFLTYFNYEAQQDKSGLPNDRFSAERPEGSISTLTIQRTEQRDSAMYRCASSLGYGSGANVLTFGAGSRLTVL.

J is TRBJ1-1 and V is TRBV20-1; D remains ambiguous. V was pared by 3 bases and J by 0 bases, with 8 bases between. Germline CDR1 is DFQATT and CDR2 is SNEGSKA (reference sequence). The CDR3 is made up of 13 amino acids. The CDR3 region is CSARLGMNTEAFF. CDR3 coding DNA: TGCAGTGCTAGGTTAGGGATGAACACTGAAGCTTTCTTT.

The genes are TRBV6-5 and TRBJ2-5; TRBD2 agrees at 9 bases. Germline V CDR1 and CDR2: MNHEY, SVGAGI. The ends lost 5 bases at V and 2 bases at J; junction bases unmatched: 9. The CDR3 runs to 16 residues. The CDR3 DNA sequence: TGTGCCAGCAGTAGGCCCTCAGCGGGGGGACAAGAGACCCAGTACTTC. This gives the protein CASSRPSAGGQETQYF.

The chain recombines TRBV5-1 with TRBJ2-1, with TRBD2 identical over 7 bases. Per germline, CDR1 SGHRS and CDR2 YFSETQ. This CDR3 comprises 16 residues. V shed 5 bases and J 4 bases; nucleotides not matched to a gene: 12. The CDR3 DNA sequence: TGCGCCAGCAGGAACCACGCCGCGGGGGATTACAATGAGCAGTTCTTC. This encodes CASRNHAAGDYNEQFF.

The sample holds a few counts of this clonotype. J is TRBJ1-1 and V is TRBV10-3; a possible D gene is TRBD1 (6 bases). V was clipped by 3 bases and J by 1 base, with 18 bases between them. The CDR3 has 17 amino acids. Germline assignment: CDR1 ENHRY and CDR2 SYGVKD. The CDR3 sequence: CAISDWQQGSGNTEAFF. Here the CDR3 DNA reads TGTGCCATCAGTGATTGGCAACAGGGTTCGGGGAACACTGAAGCTTTCTTT.

The CDR3 here is CASSFRGDSNEKLFF. CDR3 in DNA: TGTGCCAGCAGCTTTCGAGGCGACTCCAATGAAAAACTGTTTTTT. The chain employs TRBV7-3 and TRBJ1-4; D is unresolved. The CDR3 runs 15 residues. Looked up from germline, CDR1 is SGHTA and CDR2 is FQGTGA. Trimming removed 3 bases from V and 5 bases from J, with 13 bases in between.

DNA of the CDR3: TGTGCCAGTATCCCGGGGCGGGCGAACACCGGGGAGCTGTTTTTT. Amino acids: CASIPGRANTGELFF. The V call is TRBV19, the J call TRBJ2-2, with D perhaps given as TRBD1 or TRBD2 (5 bases each). The V and J ends lost 7 bases and 0 bases respectively, with 12 bases between them. CDR1 LNHDA and CDR2 SQIVND come from the germline V gene (reference sequence). CDR3 length: 15 residues.

This clonotype occurred a few times. The rearrangement joins TRBV20-1 to TRBJ1-1; a weak D match, TRBD1 (5 bases). The germline gives CDR1 DFQATT, CDR2 SNEGSKA (reference sequence). The CDR3 extends over 14 amino acids. This CDR3 is CRAREGPKNTEAFF. The CDR3 DNA is TGCAGGGCCCGGGAGGGGCCGAAGAACACTGAAGCTTTCTTT.

The genes are TRBV7-2 and TRBJ2-5; D remains ambiguous. Looked up from germline, CDR1 is SGHTA and CDR2 is FQGNSA. The germline V and J ends were trimmed by 3 bases and 6 bases, with 5 bases remaining between them. The CDR3 is 11 residues long. CDR3 coding DNA: TGTGCCAGCAGCTTGGTGAAGACCCAGTACTTC. Translating gives CASSLVKTQYF.

In its sample, this clonotype was seen a few times. The rearrangement joins TRBV7-2 to TRBJ2-7; D not resolved. CDR3 length: 15 amino acids. V was trimmed by 5 bases and J by 5 bases, leaving 19 bases between them. Germline CDR1 and CDR2: SGHTA and FQGNSA. CDR3: CASSPSAIRSHEQYF. CDR3 nucleotide sequence: TGTGCCAGCAGCCCCTCCGCCATCCGCAGTCACGAGCAGTACTTC. Full variable domain (outside the CDR3, taken from reference TRBV7-2 and TRBJ2-7): GAGVSQSPSNKVTEKGKDVELRCDPISGHTALYWYRQSLGQGLEFLIYFQGNSAPDKSGLPSDRFSAERTGGSVSTLTIQRTQQEDSAVYLCASSPSAIRSHEQYFGPGTRLTVT.

This rearrangement joins TRBV12-3 or TRBV12-4 to TRBJ2-5, with no clear D. The CDR3 has 15 amino acids. Deletions cut 8 bases from V and 0 bases from J, with 16 bases between. CDR3: CASGFGSRDQETQYF. CDR3 DNA sequence: TGTGCCAGCGGGTTTGGGTCGCGTGACCAAGAGACCCAGTACTTC.

The chain carries TRBV10-3 and TRBJ1-1; D remains unclear. The CDR3 loop spans 12 amino acids. Germline CDR1 and CDR2: ENHRY and SYGVKD. Trimming left V 2 bases short and J 11 bases short, with 12 bases between. This CDR3 is CAISETAVKAFF. In nucleotides, the CDR3 is TGTGCCATCAGTGAGACAGCTGTGAAGGCTTTCTTT.

This clonotype showed up just a few times. DNA for the CDR3: TGCAGTGCTAGAGCGGGGTACTACTACGAGCAGTACGTC. It yields the protein CSARAGYYYEQYV. This sequence joins TRBV20-1 and TRBJ2-7; D is perhaps TRBD2 (5 bases). The V end was cut by 1 base, the J end by 3 bases, with 10 bases between. CDR1 and CDR2 (germline): DFQATT, SNEGSKA (reference sequence). This CDR3 region has 13 residues.